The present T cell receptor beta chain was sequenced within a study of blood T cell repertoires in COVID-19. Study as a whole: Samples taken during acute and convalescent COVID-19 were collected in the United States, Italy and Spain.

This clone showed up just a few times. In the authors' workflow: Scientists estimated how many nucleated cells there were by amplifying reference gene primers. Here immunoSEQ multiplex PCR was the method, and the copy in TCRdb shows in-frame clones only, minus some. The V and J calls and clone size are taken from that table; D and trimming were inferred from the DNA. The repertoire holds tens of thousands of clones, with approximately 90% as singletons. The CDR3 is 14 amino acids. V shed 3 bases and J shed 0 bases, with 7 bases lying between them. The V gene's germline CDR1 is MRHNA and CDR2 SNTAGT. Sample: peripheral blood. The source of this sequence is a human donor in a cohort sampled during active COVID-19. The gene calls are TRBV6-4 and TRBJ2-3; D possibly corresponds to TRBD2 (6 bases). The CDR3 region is CASSESGSTDTQYF. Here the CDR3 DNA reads TGTGCCAGCAGTGAAAGCGGGAGCACAGATACGCAGTATTTT.